Listed here are 7 T cell receptor beta chains from one sample, sequenced in a study of blood T cell repertoires in COVID-19. Measured with immunoSEQ multiplex PCR; TCRdb has only the in-frame clones, and not every one. The sample shows some 100,000 clones, approximately 89% of them seen only once. The specimen was peripheral blood. The receptors were gathered from a man aged 50 or older with active COVID-19.

The chain combines TRBV4-1 with TRBJ1-1, with TRBD1 as a possible D gene (6 bases). The CDR3 loop spans 15 amino acids. Per the germline V gene, CDR1 is MGHRA and CDR2 is YSYEKL. Trimming pared 5 bases from V and 1 base from J, leaving 14 bases between. CDR3 in DNA: TGCGCCAGCAGCTCCACCGGGACATCGAACACTGAAGCTTTCTTT. Encoded protein: CASSSTGTSNTEAFF.

The chain carries TRBV7-9 and TRBJ2-7; TRBD1 aligns across 8 bases. Germline V gene data show CDR1 as SEHNR and CDR2 as FQNEAQ (reference sequence). The CDR3 consists of 14 residues. Trimming removed 5 bases from V and 5 bases from J; junction bases left unmatched: 8. CDR3 in amino acids: CASSAGQGSDEQYF. In DNA form, the CDR3 reads TGTGCCAGCAGCGCAGGACAGGGTTCGGACGAGCAGTACTTC.

The rearrangement links TRBV24-1 to TRBJ2-2, with D perhaps matching TRBD2 (5 bases). The CDR3 length is 14 residues. Germline V gene lookup returns CDR1 KGHDR and CDR2 SFDVKD. The ends were cut back, 6 bases at V and 1 base at J, with 8 bases in the middle. The CDR3 spells CATSREGNTGELFF. The CDR3 nucleotides read TGTGCCACCAGTCGGGAAGGGAACACCGGGGAGCTGTTTTTT.

This sequence joins TRBV19 and TRBJ2-7, with 7 bases lining up with TRBD1. Germline CDR1 and CDR2: LNHDA and SQIVND (reference sequence). This CDR3 region has 13 residues. V was pared by 4 bases and J by 4 bases, with 4 bases of the junction left unmatched. CDR3 sequence: CASSTTGEYEQYF. CDR3 DNA sequence: TGTGCCAGTAGTACTACAGGGGAGTACGAGCAGTACTTC. The full variable domain, its missing parts supplied by reference TRBV19 and TRBJ2-7, is DGGITQSPKYLFRKEGQNVTLSCEQNLNHDAMYWYRQDPGQGLRLIYYSQIVNDFQKGDIAEGYSVSREKKESFPLTVTSAQKNPTAFYLCASSTTGEYEQYFGPGTRLTVT.

The chain has TRBV9 and TRBJ1-3; possible D gene TRBD1, 6 bases. The CDR3 spans 12 residues. Deletions cut 5 bases from V and 4 bases from J, with 7 bases between. Per the germline V gene, CDR1 is SGDLS and CDR2 is YYNGEE. CDR3: CASRGTGNTIYF. The CDR3 DNA reads as TGTGCCAGCAGAGGGACAGGAAACACCATATATTTT.

CDR3 in amino acids: CASSQGVTMNTEAFF. CDR3 nucleotide sequence: TGTGCCAGCTCCCAGGGGGTCACTATGAACACTGAAGCTTTCTTT. The chain employs TRBV18 and TRBJ1-1, with 7 bases lining up with TRBD1. Trimming removed 6 bases from V and 0 bases from J; junction bases left unmatched: 7. This CDR3 spans 15 amino acids. Germline CDR1 and CDR2: KGHSH and LQKENI. Filled out from reference TRBV18 and TRBJ1-1, the complete variable domain reads NAGVMQNPRHLVRRRGQEARLRCSPMKGHSHVYWYRQLPEEGLKFMVYLQKENIIDESGMPKERFSAEFPKEGPSILRIQQVVRGDSAAYFCASSQGVTMNTEAFFGQGTRLTVV.

The V gene is TRBV2, the J gene TRBJ2-4, with D unclear. The CDR3 spans 12 residues. Germline values: CDR1 SNHLY, CDR2 FYNNEI. V lost 3 bases to trimming and J lost 12 bases, with 12 bases between them. This CDR3 reads CASSDTTSAQYF. CDR3 bases: TGTGCCAGCAGTGACACAACCAGTGCTCAGTACTTC.